The rows below give T cell receptor beta chains drawn from one sample of a study of blood T cell repertoires in COVID-19. Data came from immunoSEQ multiplex PCR; TCRdb stores just in-frame clones and leaves some out. Among under 250,000 clones, around nine tenths were seen once, and the ten largest hold approximately 2.6%. The sample was peripheral blood. The receptors here all came from an older woman with acute or convalescent COVID-19. Each CDR3 is given with its conserved first and last residue. The D gene is left open where the match is weak.

CDR3: CASSPFEDRDGYTF; D: TRBD1; V: TRBV28; J: TRBJ1-2
CDR3: CASSLARLVTSNQPQHF; D: -; V: TRBV7-8; J: TRBJ1-5
CDR3: CASTTGTGGQPQHF; D: TRBD1; V: TRBV2; J: TRBJ1-5
CDR3: CASSGDRAYEQYF; D: TRBD1; V: TRBV28; J: TRBJ2-7
CDR3: CASSWNSLSTNEKLFF; D: -; V: TRBV5-1; J: TRBJ1-4
CDR3: CASTETKDVLTF; D: -; V: TRBV19; J: TRBJ2-6
CDR3: CASRGSEWLGSGEETQYF; D: TRBD2; V: TRBV2; J: TRBJ2-5
CDR3: CASSTGQGAPTGELFF; D: TRBD1; V: TRBV5-1; J: TRBJ2-2
CDR3: CASSFYSNFEAFF; D: -; V: TRBV5-1; J: TRBJ1-1
CDR3: CASTLSGRYGYTF; D: -; V: TRBV19; J: TRBJ1-2
CDR3: CASSVTGGDYGYTF; D: -; V: TRBV9; J: TRBJ1-2
CDR3: CASSFDRGPYNEQFF; D: TRBD1; V: TRBV7-2; J: TRBJ2-1
CDR3: CASSPNTDTQYF; D: -; V: TRBV3-1/TRBV3-2; J: TRBJ2-3
CDR3: CASRGRTSGGAYEQYF; D: TRBD2; V: TRBV6-6; J: TRBJ2-7
CDR3: CAISGQGGDQPQHF; D: TRBD1; V: TRBV10-3; J: TRBJ1-5
CDR3: CATSDRTAGAGIDTQYF; D: TRBD2; V: TRBV24-1; J: TRBJ2-3
CDR3: CAWSAQGAGGYTF; D: TRBD1; V: TRBV30; J: TRBJ1-2
CDR3: CATSRDRGENHTF; D: -; V: TRBV15; J: TRBJ1-2
CDR3: CASSDRSSYEQYF; D: -; V: TRBV6-2/TRBV6-3; J: TRBJ2-7
CDR3: CASSNSYTEAFF; D: -; V: TRBV10-1; J: TRBJ1-1
CDR3: CASSIQGGSTEAFF; D: -; V: TRBV19; J: TRBJ1-1
CDR3: CASSLGAGYDEQYF; D: -; V: TRBV5-4; J: TRBJ2-7
CDR3: CSVEWWSAGDGNEQFF; D: TRBD2; V: TRBV29-1; J: TRBJ2-1
CDR3: CAIKADGNTIYF; D: -; V: TRBV10-3; J: TRBJ1-3
CDR3: CASSKERANSPLHF; D: -; V: TRBV21-1; J: TRBJ1-6
CDR3: CASSLDRAIDTQYF; D: TRBD1; V: TRBV19; J: TRBJ2-3
CDR3: CASAETGLNTEAFF; D: -; V: TRBV12-5; J: TRBJ1-1
CDR3: CASSSLRRQGYNEQFF; D: TRBD1; V: TRBV7-2; J: TRBJ2-1
CDR3: CASSLATSGRTDTQYF; D: TRBD2; V: TRBV5-1; J: TRBJ2-3
CDR3: CASSVSFGNTEAFF; D: -; V: TRBV18; J: TRBJ1-1
CDR3: CASSLGGQGAGANVLTF; D: TRBD1; V: TRBV4-2; J: TRBJ2-6
CDR3: CASSARVVTAGANVLTF; D: -; V: TRBV5-4; J: TRBJ2-6
CDR3: CASSSRANYGYTF; D: -; V: TRBV6-2/TRBV6-3; J: TRBJ1-2
CDR3: CASSLGLGSTEAFF; D: -; V: TRBV5-8; J: TRBJ1-1
CDR3: CAWSSGLLATNEKLFF; D: -; V: TRBV30; J: TRBJ1-4
CDR3: CASSRGGQGENTEAFF; D: TRBD1; V: TRBV5-4; J: TRBJ1-1
CDR3: CASSMMVATDTQYF; D: -; V: TRBV27; J: TRBJ2-3
CDR3: CASSASGLYGYTF; D: -; V: TRBV18; J: TRBJ1-2
CDR3: CASSAGKSTEAFF; D: -; V: TRBV5-1; J: TRBJ1-1
CDR3: CSVDKGTAEAFF; D: TRBD1; V: TRBV29-1; J: TRBJ1-1
CDR3: CASSPGGRGGTDTQYF; D: TRBD2; V: TRBV5-1; J: TRBJ2-3
CDR3: CASRHEVATNEKLFF; D: -; V: TRBV4-1; J: TRBJ1-4
CDR3: CASSTQGAVYGYTF; D: TRBD1; V: TRBV7-9; J: TRBJ1-2